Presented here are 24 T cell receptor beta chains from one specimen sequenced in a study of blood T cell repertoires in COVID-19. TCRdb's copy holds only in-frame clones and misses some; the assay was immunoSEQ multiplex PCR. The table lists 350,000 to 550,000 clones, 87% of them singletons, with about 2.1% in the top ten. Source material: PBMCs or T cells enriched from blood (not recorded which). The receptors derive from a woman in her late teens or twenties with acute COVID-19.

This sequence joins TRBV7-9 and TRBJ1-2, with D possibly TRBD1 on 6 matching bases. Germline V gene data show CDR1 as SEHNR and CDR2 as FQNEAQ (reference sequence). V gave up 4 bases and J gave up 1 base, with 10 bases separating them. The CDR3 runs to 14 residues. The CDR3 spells CASSSGHYNYGYTF. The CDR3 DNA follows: TGTGCCAGCAGCTCGGGACACTATAACTATGGCTACACCTTC. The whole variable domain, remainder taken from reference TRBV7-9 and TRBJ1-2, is DTGVSQNPRHKITKRGQNVTFRCDPISEHNRLYWYRQTLGQGPEFLTYFQNEAQLEKSRLLSDRFSAERPKGSFSTLEIQRTEQGDSAMYLCASSSGHYNYGYTFGSGTRLTVV.

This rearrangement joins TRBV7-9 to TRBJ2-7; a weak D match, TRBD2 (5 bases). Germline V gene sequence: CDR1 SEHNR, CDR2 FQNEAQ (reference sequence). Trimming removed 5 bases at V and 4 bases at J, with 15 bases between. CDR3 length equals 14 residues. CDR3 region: CASSKSGLAYEQYF. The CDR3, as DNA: TGTGCCAGCAGCAAGAGCGGTCTTGCGTACGAGCAGTACTTC.

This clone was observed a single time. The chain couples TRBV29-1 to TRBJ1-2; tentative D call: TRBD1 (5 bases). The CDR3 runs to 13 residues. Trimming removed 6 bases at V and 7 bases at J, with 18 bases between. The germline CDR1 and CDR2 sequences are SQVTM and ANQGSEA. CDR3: CSVLQQGDIGYTF. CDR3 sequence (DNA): TGCAGCGTCCTACAGCAAGGGGATATTGGCTACACCTTC.

The CDR3 is CASSWGQGGKLFF. The CDR3, as DNA: TGTGCCAGCAGCTGGGGACAGGGAGGAAAACTGTTTTTT. The V and J genes are TRBV11-3 and TRBJ1-4; 9 nucleotides agree with TRBD1. CDR1 and CDR2 from the germline V gene are SGHNT and YENEEA. The CDR3 totals 13 residues. With V trimmed by 4 bases and J by 10 bases, 4 bases remained unmatched.

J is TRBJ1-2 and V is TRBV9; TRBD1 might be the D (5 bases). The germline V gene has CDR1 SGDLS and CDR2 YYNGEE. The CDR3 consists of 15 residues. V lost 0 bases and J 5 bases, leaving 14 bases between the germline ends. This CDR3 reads CASSVAGGDLYGYTF. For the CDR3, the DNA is TGTGCCAGCAGCGTAGCTGGGGGGGACCTTTATGGCTACACCTTC.

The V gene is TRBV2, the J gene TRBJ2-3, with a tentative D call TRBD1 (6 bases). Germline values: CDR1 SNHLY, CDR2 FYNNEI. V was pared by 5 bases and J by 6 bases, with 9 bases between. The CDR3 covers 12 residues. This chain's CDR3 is CASSYRVDTQYF. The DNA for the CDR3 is TGTGCCAGCAGTTACAGGGTTGATACGCAGTATTTT.

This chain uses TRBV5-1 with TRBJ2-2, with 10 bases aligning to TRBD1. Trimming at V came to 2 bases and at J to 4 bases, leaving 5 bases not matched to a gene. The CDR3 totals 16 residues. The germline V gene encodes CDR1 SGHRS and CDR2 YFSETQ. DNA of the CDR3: TGCGCCAGCAGCTTCGACAGGGGGCGCAGCACCGGGGAGCTGTTTTTT. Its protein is CASSFDRGRSTGELFF.

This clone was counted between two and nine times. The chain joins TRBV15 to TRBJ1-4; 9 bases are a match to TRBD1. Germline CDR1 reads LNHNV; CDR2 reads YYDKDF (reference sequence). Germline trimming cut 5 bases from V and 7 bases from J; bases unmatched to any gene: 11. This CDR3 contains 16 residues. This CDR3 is CATSWTPGQGSEKLFF. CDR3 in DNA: TGTGCCACCAGCTGGACCCCGGGACAGGGAAGTGAAAAACTGTTTTTT.

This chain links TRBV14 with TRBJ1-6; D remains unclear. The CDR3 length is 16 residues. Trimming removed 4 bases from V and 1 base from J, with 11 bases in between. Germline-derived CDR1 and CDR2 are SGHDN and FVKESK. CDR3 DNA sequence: TGTGCCAGCAGCCCCCGTTCGGGATCCTATAATTCACCCCTCCACTTT. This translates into CASSPRSGSYNSPLHF.

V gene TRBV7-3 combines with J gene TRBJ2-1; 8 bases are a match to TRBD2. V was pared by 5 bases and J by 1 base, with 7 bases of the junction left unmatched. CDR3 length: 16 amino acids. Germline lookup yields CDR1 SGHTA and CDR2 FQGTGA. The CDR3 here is CASSPGLAVSYNEQFF. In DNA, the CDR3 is TGTGCCAGCAGCCCCGGACTAGCCGTATCCTACAATGAGCAGTTCTTC. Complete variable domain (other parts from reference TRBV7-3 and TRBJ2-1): GAGVSQTPSNKVTEKGKYVELRCDPISGHTALYWYRQSLGQGPEFLIYFQGTGAADDSGLPNDRFFAVRPEGSVSTLKIQRTERGDSAVYLCASSPGLAVSYNEQFFGPGTRLTVL.

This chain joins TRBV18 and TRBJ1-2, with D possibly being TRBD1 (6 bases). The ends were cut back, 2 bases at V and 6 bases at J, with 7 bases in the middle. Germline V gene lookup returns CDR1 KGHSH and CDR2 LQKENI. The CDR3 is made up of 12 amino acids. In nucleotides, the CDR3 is TGTGCCAGCTCACCAGGGACAAATGGCTACACCTTC. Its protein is CASSPGTNGYTF.

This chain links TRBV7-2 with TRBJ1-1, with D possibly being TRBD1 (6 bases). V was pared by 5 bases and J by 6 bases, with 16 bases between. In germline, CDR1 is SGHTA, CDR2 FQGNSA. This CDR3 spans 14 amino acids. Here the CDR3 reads CASSQKPGHSEAFF. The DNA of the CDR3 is TGTGCCAGCAGCCAAAAACCGGGACACTCTGAAGCTTTCTTT.

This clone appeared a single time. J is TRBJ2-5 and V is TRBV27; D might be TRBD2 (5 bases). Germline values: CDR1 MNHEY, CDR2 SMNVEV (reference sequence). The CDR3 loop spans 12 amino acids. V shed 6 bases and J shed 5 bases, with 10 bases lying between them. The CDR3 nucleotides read TGTGCCAGCAGGAACACGGGGGAGACCCAGTACTTC. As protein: CASRNTGETQYF.

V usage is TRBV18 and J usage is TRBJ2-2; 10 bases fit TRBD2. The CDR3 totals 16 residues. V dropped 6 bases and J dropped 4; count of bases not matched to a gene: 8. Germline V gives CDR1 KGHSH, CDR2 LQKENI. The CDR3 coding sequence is TGTGCCAGCTCTCTCGGACTAGCGGCTTTCACCGGGGAGCTGTTTTTT. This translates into CASSLGLAAFTGELFF.

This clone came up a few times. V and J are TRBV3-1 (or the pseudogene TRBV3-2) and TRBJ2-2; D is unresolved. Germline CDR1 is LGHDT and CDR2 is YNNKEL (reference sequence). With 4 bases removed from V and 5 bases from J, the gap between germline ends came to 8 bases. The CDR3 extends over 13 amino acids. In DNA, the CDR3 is TGTGCCAGCAGCCCTTTAGCTACCGGGGAGCTGTTTTTT. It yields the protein CASSPLATGELFF.

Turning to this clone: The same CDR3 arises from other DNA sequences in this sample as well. DNA of the CDR3: TGTGCCACCAGCAGAGATAGGGGGTCCTACGAGCAGTACTTC. This translates into CATSRDRGSYEQYF. The rearrangement uses TRBV15 and TRBJ2-7, with D perhaps TRBD1 (6 bases). Germline CDR1 LNHNV, CDR2 YYDKDF (reference sequence). This CDR3 contains 14 residues. V lost 0 bases and J lost 1, with 7 bases in between.

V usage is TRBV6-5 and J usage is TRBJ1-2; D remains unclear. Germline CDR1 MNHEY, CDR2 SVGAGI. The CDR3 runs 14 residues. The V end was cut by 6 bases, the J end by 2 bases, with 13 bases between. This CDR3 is CASSRLDRNYGYTF. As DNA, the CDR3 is TGTGCCAGCAGCCGACTCGACCGGAACTATGGCTACACCTTC.

In DNA form, the CDR3 reads TGTGCCAGTCGGGAGGGGGACGGCTACACCTTC. It translates to CASREGDGYTF. The chain couples TRBV19 to TRBJ1-2; the D gene is possibly TRBD1 (6 bases). The CDR3 totals 11 residues. Germline V gives CDR1 LNHDA, CDR2 SQIVND (reference sequence). V lost 8 bases and J 8 bases, leaving 12 bases between the germline ends.

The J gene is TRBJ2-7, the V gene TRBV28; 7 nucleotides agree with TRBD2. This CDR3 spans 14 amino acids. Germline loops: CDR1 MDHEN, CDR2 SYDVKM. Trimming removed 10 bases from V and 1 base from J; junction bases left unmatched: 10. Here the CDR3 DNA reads TGTGCCATCGCAGGGAGGGCGGCGTCCTACGAGCAGTACTTC. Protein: CAIAGRAASYEQYF.

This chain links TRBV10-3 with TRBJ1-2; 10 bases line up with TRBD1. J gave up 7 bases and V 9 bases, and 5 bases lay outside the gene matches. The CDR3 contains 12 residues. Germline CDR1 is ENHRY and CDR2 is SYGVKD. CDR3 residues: CAIKGQGSGYTF. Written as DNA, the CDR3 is TGTGCCATAAAGGGACAGGGGAGTGGCTACACCTTC.

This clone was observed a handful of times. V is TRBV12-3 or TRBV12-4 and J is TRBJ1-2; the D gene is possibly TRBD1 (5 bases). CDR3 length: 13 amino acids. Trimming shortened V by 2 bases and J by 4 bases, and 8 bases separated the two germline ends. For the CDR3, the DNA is TGTGCCAGCAGTTTATTGGACATCTATGGCTACACCTTC. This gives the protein CASSLLDIYGYTF.

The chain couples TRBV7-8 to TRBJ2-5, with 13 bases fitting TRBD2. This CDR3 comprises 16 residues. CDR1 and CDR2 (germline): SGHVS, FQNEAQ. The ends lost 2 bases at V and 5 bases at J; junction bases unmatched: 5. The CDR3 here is CASSLRLAGGRETQYF. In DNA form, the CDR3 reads TGTGCCAGCAGCTTAAGACTAGCGGGGGGCCGGGAGACCCAGTACTTC.

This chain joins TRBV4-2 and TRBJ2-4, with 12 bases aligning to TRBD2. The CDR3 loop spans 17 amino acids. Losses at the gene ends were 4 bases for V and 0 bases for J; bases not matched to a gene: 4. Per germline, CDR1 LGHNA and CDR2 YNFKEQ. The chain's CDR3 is CASSPGLAGLAKNIQYF. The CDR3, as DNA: TGTGCCAGCAGCCCTGGACTAGCGGGATTAGCCAAAAACATTCAGTACTTC.

The CDR3 region is CASSFGATYGYTF. In DNA form, the CDR3 reads TGTGCCAGCAGCTTTGGGGCCACCTATGGCTACACCTTC. The chain uses TRBV7-9 and TRBJ1-2, with D maybe TRBD1 (5 bases). Trimming left V 3 bases short and J 4 bases short, with 9 bases between. The CDR3 loop spans 13 amino acids. Germline V gene lookup returns CDR1 SEHNR and CDR2 FQNEAQ (reference sequence).